This passage covers 26 T cell receptor beta chains from one sample sequenced in a study of technical replicates of blood from a few donors. The assay was immunoSEQ multiplex PCR, and TCRdb's table has in-frame clones only and misses some. This sample has roughly 60,000 clones; less than 90% occur once, and the top ten carry approximately 5%. The sequenced material came from PBMCs. These receptors originate from a human donor in good health. Some clones in this sample may be carry-over from other donors' samples.

The CDR3 sequence is CAWRQGDRGSGYTF. Here the CDR3 DNA reads TGTGCCTGGAGGCAGGGAGACAGGGGTTCTGGCTACACCTTC. The genes are TRBV30 and TRBJ1-2; 8 bases agree with TRBD1. The germline gives CDR1 GTSNPN, CDR2 SVGIG (reference sequence). CDR3 length: 14 amino acids. Trimming cost V 3 bases and J 7 bases; bases outside gene matches: 10.

The J gene is TRBJ2-6, the V gene TRBV19; TRBD1 agrees at 7 bases. Germline CDR1 LNHDA, CDR2 SQIVND (reference sequence). V shed 7 bases and J 0 bases; nucleotides not matched to a gene: 15. The CDR3 is 19 amino acids. The CDR3 coding sequence is TGTGCCAGTACCACCACTGCAGGGGGTCTCCTCTCTGGGGCCAACGTCCTGACTTTC. Translation: CASTTTAGGLLSGANVLTF.

J is TRBJ2-2 and V is TRBV6-5; the match to TRBD1 covers 12 bases. Germline V CDR1 and CDR2: MNHEY, SVGAGI. J gave up 7 bases and V 4 bases, and 7 bases lay outside the gene matches. The CDR3 loop spans 16 amino acids. The CDR3 region has the DNA TGTGCCAGCAGTTCCCTGGGACAGGGGGCAATCGGGGAGCTGTTTTTT. Translation gives CASSSLGQGAIGELFF.

The rearrangement links TRBV4-1 to TRBJ2-1; 9 bases fit TRBD2. With V trimmed by 0 bases and J by 5 bases, 5 bases remained unmatched. The CDR3 has 16 residues. Germline lookup yields CDR1 MGHRA and CDR2 YSYEKL. The CDR3 nucleotides read TGCGCCAGCAGCCAAGAAAGACTAGCGGCTGACAATGAGCAGTTCTTC. It yields the protein CASSQERLAADNEQFF.

This chain uses TRBV2 with TRBJ1-2; no definite D call. The CDR3 spans 14 residues. Per the germline V gene, CDR1 is SNHLY and CDR2 is FYNNEI. Trimming shortened V by 4 bases and J by 1 base, and 10 bases separated the two germline ends. CDR3 loop: CASSGLTGNYGYTF. In DNA form, the CDR3 reads TGTGCCAGCAGTGGTTTGACGGGTAACTATGGCTACACCTTC.

The gene calls are TRBV5-4 and TRBJ2-1, with a weak D call TRBD1 (6 bases). The CDR3 contains 16 residues. Germline CDR1 SGHNT, CDR2 YYREEE (reference sequence). Trimming removed 4 bases from V and 0 bases from J, with 14 bases in between. The DNA of the CDR3 is TGTGCCAGCAGCGCAGAGAGGGGGAGCTCCTACAATGAGCAGTTCTTC. This gives the protein CASSAERGSSYNEQFF.

A remark on this clone: A read error may account for a junction end that differs from germline. The CDR3 region has the DNA TGTGCCAGCAGCTTTCTCTGGGGGAGGGGGTATCAGCACTTC. It yields the protein CASSFLWGRGYQHF. V gene TRBV11-2 combines with J gene TRBJ2-7; D might be TRBD2 (7 bases). The CDR3 is 14 residues long. CDR1 SGHAT and CDR2 FQNNGV come from the germline V gene.

The CDR3 region is CASSDSDRGSLYIQYF. Written as DNA, the CDR3 is TGTGCCAGCAGTGACTCGGATAGGGGAAGTTTATACATTCAGTACTTC. The genes are TRBV6-4 and TRBJ2-4; the D gene is possibly TRBD1 (5 bases). With 0 bases removed from V and 8 bases from J, the gap between germline ends came to 17 bases. Germline-derived CDR1 and CDR2 are MRHNA and SNTAGT. The CDR3 totals 16 residues.

The V and J genes are TRBV13 and TRBJ2-4; 8 bases align to TRBD2. The CDR3 is 16 amino acids. With V trimmed by 3 bases and J by 2 bases, 6 bases remained unmatched. Looked up from germline, CDR1 is PRHDT and CDR2 is FYEKMQ (reference sequence). The CDR3 reads CASSFPGLVTKNIQYF. The CDR3 bases are TGTGCCAGCAGCTTTCCGGGACTAGTGACCAAAAACATTCAGTACTTC.

This clone has just a few counts. The rearrangement links TRBV7-3 to TRBJ2-7, with D possibly matching TRBD2 (5 bases). The V end lost 2 bases, the J end lost 4 bases, and 12 bases lay between the germline ends. Germline V gene lookup returns CDR1 SGHTA and CDR2 FQGTGA. CDR3 length: 14 residues. The CDR3 region has the DNA TGTGCCAGCAGCTTACTGAGCGGTCCATACGAGCAGTACTTC. Translating it yields CASSLLSGPYEQYF.

The V and J genes are TRBV6-1 and TRBJ1-2; 11 bases match TRBD1. Trimming removed 7 bases from V and 4 bases from J; junction bases left unmatched: 5. The CDR3 totals 14 residues. Germline V gives CDR1 MNHNS, CDR2 SASEGT. CDR3 loop: CASNTGTGGYGYTF. For the CDR3, the DNA is TGTGCCAGCAACACCGGGACAGGGGGCTATGGCTACACCTTC.

The V call is TRBV30, the J call TRBJ1-2; 9 nucleotides agree with TRBD1. V shed 5 bases and J 5 bases; nucleotides not matched to a gene: 3. CDR1 and CDR2 from the germline V gene are GTSNPN and SVGIG (reference sequence). CDR3 length: 12 amino acids. CDR3 in DNA: TGTGCCTGGGACAGGGGGTGGTATGGCTACACCTTC. Protein sequence: CAWDRGWYGYTF.

V and J are TRBV7-8 and TRBJ2-7; 7 nucleotides line up with TRBD2. This CDR3 has 16 residues. Germline V gene sequence: CDR1 SGHVS, CDR2 FQNEAQ. V gave up 0 bases and J gave up 3 bases; unmatched junction bases: 8. The CDR3 DNA follows: TGTGCCAGCAGCTTAGCGCCGGGGGGAATGAACTACGAGCAGTACTTC. It is translated as CASSLAPGGMNYEQYF.

The rearrangement joins TRBV9 to TRBJ2-7; maybe TRBD1 (6 bases). The V end lost 4 bases, the J end lost 0 bases, and 11 bases lay between the germline ends. The germline V gene encodes CDR1 SGDLS and CDR2 YYNGEE. The CDR3 runs 14 residues. CDR3 in DNA: TGTGCCAGCAGCCCATGGACAGACTCCTACGAGCAGTACTTC. Its protein is CASSPWTDSYEQYF.

This clone was detected many times. This chain links TRBV5-1 with TRBJ1-2; unclear D gene. V dropped 7 bases and J dropped 8 bases, with 21 bases sitting between them. This CDR3 spans 14 amino acids. Germline CDR1 SGHRS, CDR2 YFSETQ. The CDR3 DNA is TGCGCCAGCTACCTATCCACATCGGCGGAGGGCTACACCTTC. Protein sequence: CASYLSTSAEGYTF.

The rearrangement uses TRBV5-6 and TRBJ2-7; TRBD1 might be the D (5 bases). Germline-derived CDR1 and CDR2 are SGHDT and YYEEEE. CDR3 length equals 12 residues. V dropped 3 bases and J dropped 3 bases, with 7 bases sitting between them. CDR3 amino acids: CASSSGFYEQYF. The CDR3 bases are TGTGCCAGCAGCTCAGGGTTCTACGAGCAGTACTTC.

This chain connects TRBV9 to TRBJ2-7; TRBD2 aligns across 10 bases. This CDR3 has 15 residues. Germline V gives CDR1 SGDLS, CDR2 YYNGEE. Losses at the gene ends were 0 bases for V and 4 bases for J; bases not matched to a gene: 4. The CDR3 DNA reads as TGTGCCAGCAGCGTAGGGGCTAGCGGGAGTTACGAGCAGTACTTC. Protein product: CASSVGASGSYEQYF.

This rearrangement joins TRBV5-1 to TRBJ1-3; no clear D. Germline CDR1 is SGHRS and CDR2 is YFSETQ. Trimming took 4 bases from V and 2 from J, leaving 16 bases between them. The CDR3 spans 16 residues. Here the CDR3 reads CASSLDTGNPGNTIYF. The CDR3 bases are TGCGCCAGCAGCCTAGACACCGGGAACCCTGGAAACACCATATATTTT.

The chain has TRBV6-1 and TRBJ2-3; 7 bases fit TRBD1. The CDR3 totals 14 residues. The V gene end was trimmed by 2 bases and the J gene end by 4 bases; junction bases not matched to a gene: 3. The V gene's germline CDR1 is MNHNS and CDR2 SASEGT. As DNA, the CDR3 is TGTGCCAGCAGTGAAAGGGGGCTAGCAGATACGCAGTATTTT. Translating it yields CASSERGLADTQYF.

This clone was counted a single time. V usage is TRBV5-1 and J usage is TRBJ2-7; TRBD1 is a possible D gene (5 bases). The germline V and J ends were trimmed by 4 bases and 5 bases, with 16 bases remaining between them. Germline V gives CDR1 SGHRS, CDR2 YFSETQ. The CDR3 covers 14 residues. The DNA for the CDR3 is TGCGCCAGCAGCCCCCTCCCAGGGTTGGACGAGCAGTACTTC. This codes for CASSPLPGLDEQYF.

This rearrangement joins TRBV5-1 to TRBJ1-1, with D perhaps matching TRBD1 (6 bases). CDR1 is SGHRS, CDR2 YFSETQ, per germline. Trimming took 1 base from V and 5 from J, leaving 9 bases between them. The CDR3 is 13 residues long. CDR3 sequence reads: CASSLSQGTEAFF. The CDR3 DNA reads TGCGCCAGCAGCTTGTCGCAGGGGACTGAAGCTTTCTTT.

The chain links TRBV10-3 to TRBJ1-3; 9 bases are a match to TRBD1. The CDR3 runs to 15 residues. Trimming cost V 6 bases and J 4 bases; bases outside gene matches: 7. Germline assignment: CDR1 ENHRY and CDR2 SYGVKD. CDR3: CAISLGQGGGNTIYF. Here the CDR3 DNA reads TGTGCCATCAGCTTGGGACAGGGAGGCGGAAACACCATATATTTT.

The chain combines TRBV30 with TRBJ1-2, with D possibly matching TRBD1 (6 bases). The germline V gene has CDR1 GTSNPN and CDR2 SVGIG (reference sequence). This CDR3 contains 13 residues. V lost 4 bases and J 1 base, leaving 10 bases between the germline ends. The CDR3 region has the DNA TGTGCCTGGACCCACAGGGTTAACTATGGCTACACCTTC. Amino acids: CAWTHRVNYGYTF.

The chain carries TRBV5-1 and TRBJ1-2; D possibly corresponds to TRBD1 (5 bases). There are 14 residues in the CDR3. The germline V gene has CDR1 SGHRS and CDR2 YFSETQ. Trimming stripped 1 base from V and 7 bases from J, with 14 bases between. The CDR3 here is CASSLWRGSFGYTF. Written as DNA, the CDR3 is TGCGCCAGCAGCTTGTGGAGGGGTTCGTTTGGCTACACCTTC.

J is TRBJ1-3 and V is TRBV11-2; D unclear. CDR1 is SGHAT, CDR2 FQNNGV, per germline. The V end was cut by 3 bases, the J end by 3 bases, with 12 bases between. This CDR3 comprises 15 residues. Written as DNA, the CDR3 is TGTGCCAGCAGCTTGGATGATACTAGTGGAAACACCATATATTTT. Translated: CASSLDDTSGNTIYF.

The V and J genes are TRBV27 and TRBJ2-7; 9 positions agree with TRBD1. With 2 bases clipped from V and 6 bases from J, the junction kept 5 bases outside the gene matches. Germline CDR1 reads MNHEY; CDR2 reads SMNVEV (reference sequence). The CDR3 loop spans 14 amino acids. Written as DNA, the CDR3 is TGTGCCAGCAGTTTACAGGGACAGGGTCTCGAGCAGTACTTC. Residues: CASSLQGQGLEQYF.